The rows below give T cell receptor beta chains drawn from one sample of a study of cytomegalovirus exposure and HLA in healthy donors. Sequencing was performed with immunoSEQ multiplex PCR; in TCRdb, only in-frame clones are kept and a portion is missing. The sample lists around 200,000 clones, about 81% occurring once. Sample: PBMCs. The origin of the receptors is a young woman in good health and CMV-seronegative. The CDR3 runs from the conserved cysteine through the conserved F or W. D genes are given only for firm matches. For some rows the clone size is stated as once, few or many, or as a class when expanded; others skip it.

D gene: NA
J gene: TRBJ1-5
clone size: NA
V gene: TRBV7-2
CDR3 protein: CASSGGGEQPQHF
CDR3 DNA: TGTGCCAGCAGTGGGGGGGGCGAACAGCCCCAGCATTTT

D gene: NA
J gene: TRBJ1-1
clone size: NA
V gene: TRBV9
CDR3 protein: CASSVGRQANTEAFF
CDR3 DNA: TGTGCCAGCAGCGTAGGGCGTCAGGCGAACACTGAAGCTTTCTTT

D gene: TRBD2
J gene: TRBJ2-1
clone size: NA
V gene: TRBV27
CDR3 protein: CASKPKTSPLRYNEQFF
CDR3 DNA: TGTGCCTCAAAGCCCAAGACTAGCCCGCTCCGGTACAATGAGCAGTTCTTC

D gene: NA
J gene: TRBJ2-7
clone size: NA
V gene: TRBV7-2
CDR3 protein: CASSLGGKGYEQYF
CDR3 DNA: TGTGCCAGCAGCTTAGGAGGAAAAGGCTACGAGCAGTACTTC

D gene: TRBD2
J gene: TRBJ2-3
clone size: NA
V gene: TRBV6-8
CDR3 protein: CASTRLAGAYTDTQYF
CDR3 DNA: TGTGCCAGCACCCGACTAGCGGGAGCCTACACAGATACGCAGTATTTT

D gene: TRBD2
J gene: TRBJ2-5
clone size: NA
V gene: TRBV6-5
CDR3 protein: CASSETSEETQYF
CDR3 DNA: TGTGCCAGCAGCGAAACTAGCGAGGAGACCCAGTACTTC

D gene: NA
J gene: TRBJ1-1
clone size: NA
V gene: TRBV6-6
CDR3 protein: CASSSRRENTEAFF
CDR3 DNA: TGTGCCAGCAGTTCGCGACGGGAGAACACTGAAGCTTTCTTT

D gene: NA
J gene: TRBJ2-2
clone size: NA
V gene: TRBV27
CDR3 protein: CATNSATANTGELFF
CDR3 DNA: TGTGCCACCAATTCGGCGACAGCGAACACCGGGGAGCTGTTTTTT

D gene: NA
J gene: TRBJ2-7
clone size: few
V gene: TRBV4-1
CDR3 protein: CASSQAGRQYEQYF
CDR3 DNA: TGCGCCAGCAGCCAAGCAGGCCGGCAGTACGAGCAGTACTTC

D gene: NA
J gene: TRBJ2-1
clone size: NA
V gene: TRBV4-1
CDR3 protein: CASSQEGQAGEQFF
CDR3 DNA: TGCGCCAGCAGCCAAGAAGGTCAGGCGGGTGAGCAGTTCTTC

D gene: NA
J gene: TRBJ1-2
clone size: NA
V gene: TRBV5-1
CDR3 protein: CASSLGDRPPWSYTF
CDR3 DNA: TGCGCCAGCAGCTTGGGTGACAGACCGCCTTGGAGCTACACCTTC

D gene: NA
J gene: TRBJ1-1
clone size: NA
V gene: TRBV6-5
CDR3 protein: CASRRGGAEAFF
CDR3 DNA: TGTGCCAGCAGACGCGGGGGTGCTGAAGCTTTCTTT

D gene: NA
J gene: TRBJ1-1
clone size: NA
V gene: TRBV5-1
CDR3 protein: CASSLGQGGRNTEAFF
CDR3 DNA: TGCGCCAGCAGCTTGGGCCAAGGAGGTCGGAACACTGAAGCTTTCTTT

D gene: NA
J gene: TRBJ1-3
clone size: NA
V gene: TRBV9
CDR3 protein: CASSVEPGSGNTIYF
CDR3 DNA: TGTGCCAGCAGCGTAGAGCCGGGCTCTGGAAACACCATATATTTT

D gene: NA
J gene: TRBJ2-7
clone size: NA
V gene: TRBV18
CDR3 protein: CASSGQYEQYF
CDR3 DNA: TGTGCCAGCTCAGGCCAGTACGAGCAGTACTTC

D gene: TRBD1
J gene: TRBJ1-5
clone size: NA
V gene: TRBV19
CDR3 protein: CASSIGTGNSQPQHF
CDR3 DNA: TGTGCCAGTAGTATAGGGACAGGGAACAGTCAGCCCCAGCATTTT

D gene: TRBD2
J gene: TRBJ2-7
clone size: few
V gene: TRBV27
CDR3 protein: CASSLAGVYEQYF
CDR3 DNA: TGTGCCAGCAGTTTAGCGGGAGTGTACGAGCAGTACTTC

D gene: NA
J gene: TRBJ1-1
clone size: once
V gene: TRBV19
CDR3 protein: CASKTIKVGDTEAFF
CDR3 DNA: TGTGCCAGTAAGACCATAAAGGTTGGAGACACTGAAGCTTTCTTT

D gene: TRBD1
J gene: TRBJ1-1
clone size: NA
V gene: TRBV4-1
CDR3 protein: CASSPRTGEDTEAFF
CDR3 DNA: TGCGCCAGCAGCCCCCGGACAGGGGAGGACACTGAAGCTTTCTTT

D gene: TRBD1
J gene: TRBJ1-4
clone size: NA
V gene: TRBV27
CDR3 protein: CASSPRDSLNEKLFF
CDR3 DNA: TGTGCCAGCAGTCCTCGGGACAGTCTTAATGAAAAACTGTTTTTT

D gene: NA
J gene: TRBJ2-7
clone size: NA
V gene: TRBV15
CDR3 protein: CATSRVFGGEQYF
CDR3 DNA: TGTGCCACCAGCAGAGTATTCGGAGGCGAGCAGTACTTC

D gene: NA
J gene: TRBJ2-3
clone size: NA
V gene: TRBV18
CDR3 protein: CASSPTASTDTQYF
CDR3 DNA: TGTGCCAGCTCACCGACAGCTAGCACAGATACGCAGTATTTT

D gene: NA
J gene: TRBJ1-4
clone size: NA
V gene: TRBV6-5
CDR3 protein: CASSYTAGFGEKLFF
CDR3 DNA: TGTGCCAGCAGTTACACCGCAGGGTTCGGTGAAAAACTGTTTTTT

D gene: NA
J gene: TRBJ1-2
clone size: NA
V gene: TRBV27
CDR3 protein: CASSLDRGAAGYTF
CDR3 DNA: TGTGCCAGCAGTTTAGATCGGGGGGCTGCGGGCTACACCTTC

D gene: NA
J gene: TRBJ2-7
clone size: once
V gene: TRBV6-1
CDR3 protein: CASSEPGLVSYEQYF
CDR3 DNA: TGTGCCAGCAGTGAACCGGGACTGGTATCCTACGAGCAGTACTTC

D gene: NA
J gene: TRBJ2-5
clone size: NA
V gene: TRBV19
CDR3 protein: CASSIDRGTETQYF
CDR3 DNA: TGTGCCAGTAGTATAGATCGCGGGACGGAGACCCAGTACTTC

D gene: TRBD1
J gene: TRBJ1-4
clone size: NA
V gene: TRBV5-1
CDR3 protein: CASSLGNGQELLF
CDR3 DNA: TGCGCCAGCAGCCTGGGAAATGGACAGGAGTTACTTTTT

D gene: TRBD1
J gene: TRBJ2-2
clone size: NA
V gene: TRBV18
CDR3 protein: CASSQRQGNTGELFF
CDR3 DNA: TGTGCCAGCTCACAACGACAGGGGAACACCGGGGAGCTGTTTTTT

D gene: NA
J gene: TRBJ2-7
clone size: NA
V gene: TRBV6-5
CDR3 protein: CASSYIGPTYEQYF
CDR3 DNA: TGTGCCAGCAGTTATATTGGGCCTACCTACGAGCAGTACTTC

D gene: TRBD1
J gene: TRBJ1-5
clone size: NA
V gene: TRBV15
CDR3 protein: CATSNLDSGTGDLNQPQHF
CDR3 DNA: TGTGCCACCAGCAATTTGGACTCCGGGACAGGGGACCTAAATCAGCCCCAGCATTTT

D gene: NA
J gene: TRBJ1-1
clone size: NA
V gene: TRBV27
CDR3 protein: CASSPSGKGGAAFF
CDR3 DNA: TGTGCCAGCAGCCCTTCAGGTAAAGGAGGGGCAGCTTTCTTT

D gene: NA
J gene: TRBJ1-1
clone size: NA
V gene: TRBV29-1
CDR3 protein: CSVDVTGSATEAFF
CDR3 DNA: TGCAGCGTTGATGTAACAGGGAGTGCCACTGAAGCTTTCTTT

D gene: NA
J gene: TRBJ2-7
clone size: NA
V gene: TRBV5-6
CDR3 protein: CASSLVGVQVYEQYF
CDR3 DNA: TGTGCCAGCAGCTTGGTCGGGGTTCAGGTCTACGAGCAGTACTTC

D gene: TRBD1
J gene: TRBJ1-4
clone size: NA
V gene: TRBV6-6
CDR3 protein: CASSYSGQGLFF
CDR3 DNA: TGTGCCAGCAGTTACTCGGGACAGGGGTTGTTTTTT

D gene: NA
J gene: TRBJ2-2
clone size: few
V gene: TRBV2
CDR3 protein: CASRRALGAGELFF
CDR3 DNA: TGTGCCAGCAGGCGGGCTCTCGGCGCCGGGGAGCTGTTTTTT

D gene: TRBD1
J gene: TRBJ1-5
clone size: NA
V gene: TRBV27
CDR3 protein: CASSALRDRVNQPQHF
CDR3 DNA: TGTGCCAGCAGTGCACTACGGGACAGGGTAAACCAGCCCCAGCATTTT

D gene: NA
J gene: TRBJ1-2
clone size: NA
V gene: TRBV28
CDR3 protein: CASSRGGYGYTF
CDR3 DNA: TGTGCCAGCAGCCGAGGGGGTTATGGCTACACCTTC

D gene: TRBD1
J gene: TRBJ2-1
clone size: NA
V gene: TRBV7-2
CDR3 protein: CASSRDRGNEQFF
CDR3 DNA: TGTGCCAGCAGCCGCGACAGGGGAAATGAGCAGTTCTTC

D gene: NA
J gene: TRBJ1-2
clone size: few
V gene: TRBV18
CDR3 protein: CASSPIGEGDYGYTF
CDR3 DNA: TGTGCCAGCTCACCTATTGGCGAGGGAGACTATGGCTACACCTTC

D gene: TRBD2
J gene: TRBJ2-1
clone size: NA
V gene: TRBV5-1
CDR3 protein: CASSLARGGLKQFF
CDR3 DNA: TGCGCCAGCAGCTTGGCGCGGGGGGGATTAAAACAGTTCTTC

D gene: TRBD2
J gene: TRBJ2-3
clone size: NA
V gene: TRBV19
CDR3 protein: CASSMPAGGTDTQYF
CDR3 DNA: TGTGCCAGTAGTATGCCAGCGGGGGGCACAGATACGCAGTATTTT